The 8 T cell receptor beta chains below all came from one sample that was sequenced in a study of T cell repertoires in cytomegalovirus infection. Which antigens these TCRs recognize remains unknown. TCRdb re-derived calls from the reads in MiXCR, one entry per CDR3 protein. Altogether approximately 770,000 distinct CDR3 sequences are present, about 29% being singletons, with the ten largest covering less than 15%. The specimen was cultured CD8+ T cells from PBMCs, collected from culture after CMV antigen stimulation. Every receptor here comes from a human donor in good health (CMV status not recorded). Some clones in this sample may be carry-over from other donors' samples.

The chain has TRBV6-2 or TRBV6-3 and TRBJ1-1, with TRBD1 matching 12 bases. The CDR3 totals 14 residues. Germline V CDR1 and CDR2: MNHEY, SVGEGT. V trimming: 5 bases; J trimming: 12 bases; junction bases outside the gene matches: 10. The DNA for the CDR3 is TGTGCCAGCAGTGAAGGGACAGGGGGCAATCCTACTTTCTTT. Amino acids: CASSEGTGGNPTFF.

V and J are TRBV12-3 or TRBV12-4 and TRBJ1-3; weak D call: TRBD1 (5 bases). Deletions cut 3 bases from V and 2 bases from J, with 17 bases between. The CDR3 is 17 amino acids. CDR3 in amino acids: CASSFSGARAAGNTIYF. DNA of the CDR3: TGTGCCAGCAGTTTTTCCGGGGCTAGGGCGGCTGGAAACACCATATATTTT.

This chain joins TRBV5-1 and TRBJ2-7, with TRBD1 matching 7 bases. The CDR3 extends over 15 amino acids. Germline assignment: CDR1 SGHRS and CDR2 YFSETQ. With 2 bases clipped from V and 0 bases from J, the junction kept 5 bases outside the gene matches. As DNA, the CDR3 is TGCGCCAGCAGCTTTACGGGACAGCCCTCCTACGAGCAGTACTTC. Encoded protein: CASSFTGQPSYEQYF.

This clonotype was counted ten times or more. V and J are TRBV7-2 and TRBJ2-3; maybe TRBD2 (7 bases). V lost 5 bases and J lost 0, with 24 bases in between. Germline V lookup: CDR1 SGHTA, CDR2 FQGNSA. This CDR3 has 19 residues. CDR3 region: CASSTREDGRGPSTDTQYF. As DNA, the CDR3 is TGTGCCAGCAGCACCAGGGAGGATGGGCGGGGGCCTAGCACAGATACGCAGTATTTT.

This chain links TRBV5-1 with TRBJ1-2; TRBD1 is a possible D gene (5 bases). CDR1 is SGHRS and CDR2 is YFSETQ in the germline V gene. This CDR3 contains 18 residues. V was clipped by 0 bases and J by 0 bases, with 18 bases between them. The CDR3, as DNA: TGCGCCAGCAGCTTGGAGTCGGGGGTCTTCGGGGCTAACTATGGCTACACCTTC. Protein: CASSLESGVFGANYGYTF.

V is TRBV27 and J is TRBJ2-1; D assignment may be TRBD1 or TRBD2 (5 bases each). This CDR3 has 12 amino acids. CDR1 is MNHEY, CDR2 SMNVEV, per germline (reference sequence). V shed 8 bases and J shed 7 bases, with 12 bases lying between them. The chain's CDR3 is CASEGSGNEQFF. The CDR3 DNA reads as TGTGCCAGCGAGGGGTCGGGGAATGAGCAGTTCTTC.

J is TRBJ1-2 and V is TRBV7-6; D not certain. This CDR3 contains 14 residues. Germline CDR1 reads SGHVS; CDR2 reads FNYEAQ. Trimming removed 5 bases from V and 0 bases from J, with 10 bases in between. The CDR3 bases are TGTGCCAGCAGCACTAGCGGGGCTAACTATGGCTACACCTTC. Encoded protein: CASSTSGANYGYTF.

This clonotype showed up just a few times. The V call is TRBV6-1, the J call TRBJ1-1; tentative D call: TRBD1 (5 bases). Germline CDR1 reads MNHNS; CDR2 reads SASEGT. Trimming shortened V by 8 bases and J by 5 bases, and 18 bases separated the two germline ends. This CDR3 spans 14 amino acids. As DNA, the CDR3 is TGTGCCAGCCCTGACCCGGGGGACGGGACTGAAGCTTTCTTT. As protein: CASPDPGDGTEAFF.